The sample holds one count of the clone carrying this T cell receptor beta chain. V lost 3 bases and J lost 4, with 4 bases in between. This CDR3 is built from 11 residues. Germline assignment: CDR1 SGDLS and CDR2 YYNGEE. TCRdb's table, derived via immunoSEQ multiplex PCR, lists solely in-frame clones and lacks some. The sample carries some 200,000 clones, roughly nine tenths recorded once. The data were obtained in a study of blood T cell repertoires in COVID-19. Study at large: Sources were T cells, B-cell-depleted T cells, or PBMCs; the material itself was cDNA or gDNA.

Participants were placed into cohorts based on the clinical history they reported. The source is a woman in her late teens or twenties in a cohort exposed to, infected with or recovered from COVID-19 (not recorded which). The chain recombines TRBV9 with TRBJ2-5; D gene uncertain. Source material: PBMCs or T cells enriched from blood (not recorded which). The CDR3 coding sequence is TGTGCCAGCAGCGCCGGAGAGACCCAGTACTTC. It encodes CASSAGETQYF.